Sequencing of this TCR beta chain was carried out in a study of cytomegalovirus exposure and HLA in healthy donors. This clone showed up just a few times. Its target is unknown. Regarding the study as a whole: In most subjects, TCR beta sequences reportedly gave accurate predictions of HLA-A and HLA-B alleles.

Germline values: CDR1 MNHEY, CDR2 SVGAGI. This CDR3 comprises 15 residues. J gave up 8 bases and V 7 bases, and 5 bases lay outside the gene matches. With 60 Vbeta and 13 Jbeta primers, the PCR was carried out. The table came from immunoSEQ multiplex PCR; TCRdb's copy has only in-frame clones and leaves some out. The sample gives some 160,000 clones, less than 90% of which show up once; about 6.3% is in the top ten. The chain links TRBV6-5 to TRBJ2-1; 16 nucleotides agree with TRBD2. This clonotype originated in a male donor in good health and CMV-seropositive. The sequencing sample was made of PBMCs. CDR3 in amino acids: CASTDGTSGRDEQFF. Here the CDR3 DNA reads TGTGCCAGCACCGATGGGACTAGCGGGAGGGATGAGCAGTTCTTC.